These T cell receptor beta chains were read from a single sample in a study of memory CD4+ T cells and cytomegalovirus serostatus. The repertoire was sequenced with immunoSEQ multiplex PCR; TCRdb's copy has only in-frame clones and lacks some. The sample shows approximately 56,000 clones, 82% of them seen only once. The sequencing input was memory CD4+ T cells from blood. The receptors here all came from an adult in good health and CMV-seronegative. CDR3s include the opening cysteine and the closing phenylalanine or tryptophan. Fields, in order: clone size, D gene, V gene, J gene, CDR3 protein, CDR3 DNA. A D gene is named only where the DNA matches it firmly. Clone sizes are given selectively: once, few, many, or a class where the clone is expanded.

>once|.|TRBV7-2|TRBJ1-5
CASSLAYFGGFSNQPQHF
TGTGCCAGCAGCTTAGCGTATTTTGGGGGATTTAGCAATCAGCCCCAGCATTTT
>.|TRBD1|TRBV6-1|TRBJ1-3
CASRDRGTNTIYF
TGTGCCAGCCGGGACAGGGGAACGAACACCATATATTTT
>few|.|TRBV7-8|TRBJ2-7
CASSGRGRVLEQYF
TGTGCCAGCAGCGGACGGGGCAGGGTTCTGGAGCAGTACTTC
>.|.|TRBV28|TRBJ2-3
CASSLLPVYTQYF
TGTGCCAGCAGTTTACTACCAGTCTATACGCAGTATTTT
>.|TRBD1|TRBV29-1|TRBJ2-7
CSVARDRAYEQYF
TGCAGCGTGGCCCGAGACAGGGCCTACGAGCAGTACTTC
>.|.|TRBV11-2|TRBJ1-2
CASSSYRVNYGYTF
TGTGCCAGCAGCTCCTACAGAGTAAACTATGGCTACACCTTC
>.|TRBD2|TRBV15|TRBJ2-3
CATTSGGAGDTQYF
TGTGCCACCACTAGCGGGGGGGCCGGTGATACGCAGTATTTT
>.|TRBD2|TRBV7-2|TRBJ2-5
CASSTSGAETQYF
TGTGCCAGCAGCACTAGCGGGGCGGAGACCCAGTACTTC
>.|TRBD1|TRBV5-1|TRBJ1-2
CASSMGQGGGYTF
TGCGCCAGCAGCATGGGACAGGGGGGCGGCTACACCTTC
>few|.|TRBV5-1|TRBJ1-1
CASSAQGNTEAFF
TGCGCCAGCAGCGCCCAGGGGAACACTGAAGCTTTCTTT
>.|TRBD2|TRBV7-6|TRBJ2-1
CASSPLAGAYNEQFF
TGTGCCAGCAGCCCACTAGCGGGGGCCTACAATGAGCAGTTCTTC
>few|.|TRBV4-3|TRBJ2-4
CASSQELQGLNIQYF
TGCGCCAGCAGCCAAGAATTACAGGGATTAAACATTCAGTACTTC
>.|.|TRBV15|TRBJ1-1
CATSRDLSLGAFF
TGTGCCACCAGCAGAGATCTTAGTCTGGGAGCTTTCTTT
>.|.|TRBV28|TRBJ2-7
CASSLPGRAYEQYF
TGTGCCAGCAGTTTGCCGGGACGGGCCTACGAGCAGTACTTC
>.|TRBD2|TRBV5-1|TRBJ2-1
CASSSGDRGGYNEQFF
TGCGCCAGCAGCTCAGGTGATCGGGGGGGCTACAATGAGCAGTTCTTC
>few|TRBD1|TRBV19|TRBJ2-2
CASGTANTGELFF
TGTGCCAGCGGGACAGCTAACACCGGGGAGCTGTTTTTT
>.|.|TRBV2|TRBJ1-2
CASSWVYGYTF
TGTGCCAGCAGTTGGGTCTATGGCTACACCTTC
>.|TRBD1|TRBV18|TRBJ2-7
CASSPPTGAYEQYF
TGTGCCAGCTCACCACCGACAGGGGCCTACGAGCAGTACTTC
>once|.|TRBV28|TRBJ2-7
CASSLGQRYEQYF
TGTGCCAGCAGTTTGGGGCAGCGCTACGAGCAGTACTTC
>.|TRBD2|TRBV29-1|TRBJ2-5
CSLRVAGETQYF
TGCAGCCTCCGGGTAGCGGGTGAGACCCAGTACTTC
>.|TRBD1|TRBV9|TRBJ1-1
CASSPPRKTGRTEAFF
TGTGCCAGCAGCCCCCCAAGAAAGACAGGGCGAACTGAAGCTTTCTTT
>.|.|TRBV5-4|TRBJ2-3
CASSGDSRGDTQYF
TGTGCCAGCAGCGGGGACTCCCGAGGAGATACGCAGTATTTT
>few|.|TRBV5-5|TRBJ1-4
CASSSGTLSNEKLFF
TGTGCCAGCAGCTCCGGGACACTCAGTAATGAAAAACTGTTTTTT
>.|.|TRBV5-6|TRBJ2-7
CASSQVSRAYEQYF
TGTGCCAGCAGCCAGGTGTCCAGGGCCTACGAGCAGTACTTC
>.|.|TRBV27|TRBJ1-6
CASSLGGYARGNSPLHF
TGTGCCAGCAGTTTAGGAGGGTACGCTCGGGGTAATTCACCCCTCCACTTT
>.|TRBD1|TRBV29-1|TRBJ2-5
CSVERGQGAGETQYF
TGCAGCGTTGAAAGGGGACAGGGGGCGGGGGAGACCCAGTACTTC
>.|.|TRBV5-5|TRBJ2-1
CASSLVGASSYNEQFF
TGTGCCAGCAGCTTGGTAGGGGCGAGCTCCTACAATGAGCAGTTCTTC
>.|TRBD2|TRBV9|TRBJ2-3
CASSAGLAGETQYF
TGTGCCAGCAGCGCCGGACTAGCGGGGGAAACGCAGTATTTT
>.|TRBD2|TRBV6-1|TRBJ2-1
CASRLGGATGNEQFF
TGTGCCAGCAGGCTCGGGGGGGCGACGGGGAATGAGCAGTTCTTC
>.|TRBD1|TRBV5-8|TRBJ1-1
CASSFFGTGNANTEAFF
TGTGCCAGCAGCTTTTTTGGGACAGGAAACGCTAACACTGAAGCTTTCTTT
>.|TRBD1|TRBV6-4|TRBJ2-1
CASSEQYRGNEQFF
TGTGCCAGCAGTGAGCAGTACAGGGGGAATGAGCAGTTCTTC
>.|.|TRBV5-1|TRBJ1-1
CASSLAGLGNTEAFF
TGCGCCAGCAGCTTGGCCGGGCTGGGGAACACTGAAGCTTTCTTT
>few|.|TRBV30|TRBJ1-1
CASSRGLTEAFF
TGTGCCTCGAGTAGGGGCTTGACTGAAGCTTTCTTT